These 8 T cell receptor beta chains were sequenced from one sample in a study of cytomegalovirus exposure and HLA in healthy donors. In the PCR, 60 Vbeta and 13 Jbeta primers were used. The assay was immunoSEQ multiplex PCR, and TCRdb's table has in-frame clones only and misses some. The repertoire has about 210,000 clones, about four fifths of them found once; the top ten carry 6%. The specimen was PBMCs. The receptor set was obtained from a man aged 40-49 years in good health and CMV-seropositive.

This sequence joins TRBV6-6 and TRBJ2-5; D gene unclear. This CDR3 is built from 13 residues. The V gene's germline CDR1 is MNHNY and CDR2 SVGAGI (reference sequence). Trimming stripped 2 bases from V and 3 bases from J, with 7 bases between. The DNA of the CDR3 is TGTGCCAGCAGTTACGAGGAGAAAGAGACCCAGTACTTC. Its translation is CASSYEEKETQYF.

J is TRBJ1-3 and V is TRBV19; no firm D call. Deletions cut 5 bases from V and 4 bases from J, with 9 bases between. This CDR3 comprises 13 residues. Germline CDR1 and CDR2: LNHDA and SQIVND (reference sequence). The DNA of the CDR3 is TGTGCCAGTAGTGTGCAGATCGGAAACACCATATATTTT. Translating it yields CASSVQIGNTIYF.

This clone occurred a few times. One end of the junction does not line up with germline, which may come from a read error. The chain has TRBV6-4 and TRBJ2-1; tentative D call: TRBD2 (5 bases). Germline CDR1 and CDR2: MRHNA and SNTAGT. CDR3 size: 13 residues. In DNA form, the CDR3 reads TGTGCCAGCAGAGACTGGGGTAGCGATGAGCAGTTCTTC. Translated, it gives CASRDWGSDEQFF.

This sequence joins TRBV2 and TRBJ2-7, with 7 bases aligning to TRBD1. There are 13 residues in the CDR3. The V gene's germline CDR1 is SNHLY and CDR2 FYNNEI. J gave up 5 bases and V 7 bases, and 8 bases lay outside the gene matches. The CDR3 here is CASISQGVHEQYF. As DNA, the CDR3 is TGTGCCAGCATATCCCAGGGGGTCCACGAGCAGTACTTC.

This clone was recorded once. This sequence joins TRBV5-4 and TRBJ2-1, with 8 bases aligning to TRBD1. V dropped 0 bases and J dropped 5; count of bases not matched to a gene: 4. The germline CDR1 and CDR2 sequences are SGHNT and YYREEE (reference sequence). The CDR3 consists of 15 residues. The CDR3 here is CASSLDRGRHNEQFF. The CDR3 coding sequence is TGTGCCAGCAGCTTGGACAGGGGGAGGCACAATGAGCAGTTCTTC.

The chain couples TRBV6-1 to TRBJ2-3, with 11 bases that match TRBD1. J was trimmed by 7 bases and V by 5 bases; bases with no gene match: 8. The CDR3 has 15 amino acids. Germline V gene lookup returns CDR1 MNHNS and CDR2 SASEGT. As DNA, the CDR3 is TGTGCCAGCAGTTCCCGGGACAGGGGGATTCATACGCAGTATTTT. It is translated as CASSSRDRGIHTQYF.

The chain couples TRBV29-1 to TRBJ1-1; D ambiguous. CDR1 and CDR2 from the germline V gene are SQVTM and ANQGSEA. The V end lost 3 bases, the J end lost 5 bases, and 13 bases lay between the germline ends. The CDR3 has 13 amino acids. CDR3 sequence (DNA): TGCAGCGTTGAGATGGTCAGGTTGACTGAAGCTTTCTTT. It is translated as CSVEMVRLTEAFF. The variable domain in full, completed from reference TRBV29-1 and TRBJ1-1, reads SAVISQKPSRDICQRGTSLTIQCQVDSQVTMMFWYRQQPGQSLTLIATANQGSEATYESGFVIDKFPISRPNLTFSTLTVSNMSPEDSSIYLCSVEMVRLTEAFFGQGTRLTVV.

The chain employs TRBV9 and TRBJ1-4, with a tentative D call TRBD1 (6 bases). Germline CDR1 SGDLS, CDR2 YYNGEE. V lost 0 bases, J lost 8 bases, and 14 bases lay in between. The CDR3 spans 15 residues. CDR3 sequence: CASSVEWGQGEKLFF. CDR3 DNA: TGTGCCAGCAGCGTAGAATGGGGGCAGGGCGAAAAACTGTTTTTT.